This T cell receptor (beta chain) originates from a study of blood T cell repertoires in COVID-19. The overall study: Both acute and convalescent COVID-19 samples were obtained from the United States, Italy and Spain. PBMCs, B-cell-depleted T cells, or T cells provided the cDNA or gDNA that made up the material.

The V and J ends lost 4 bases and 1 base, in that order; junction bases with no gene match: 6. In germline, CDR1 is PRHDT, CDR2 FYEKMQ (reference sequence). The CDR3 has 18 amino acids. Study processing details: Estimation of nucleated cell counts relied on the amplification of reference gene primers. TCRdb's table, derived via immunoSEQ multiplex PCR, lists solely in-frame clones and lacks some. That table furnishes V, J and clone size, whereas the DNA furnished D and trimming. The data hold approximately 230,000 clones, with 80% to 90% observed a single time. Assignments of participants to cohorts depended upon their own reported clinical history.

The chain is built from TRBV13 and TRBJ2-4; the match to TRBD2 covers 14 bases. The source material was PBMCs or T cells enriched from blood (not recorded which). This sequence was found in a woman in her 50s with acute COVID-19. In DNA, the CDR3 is TGTGCCAGCAGCTGGGGACTAGCGGGAGTGGGGGCCAAAAACATTCAGTACTTC. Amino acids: CASSWGLAGVGAKNIQYF.